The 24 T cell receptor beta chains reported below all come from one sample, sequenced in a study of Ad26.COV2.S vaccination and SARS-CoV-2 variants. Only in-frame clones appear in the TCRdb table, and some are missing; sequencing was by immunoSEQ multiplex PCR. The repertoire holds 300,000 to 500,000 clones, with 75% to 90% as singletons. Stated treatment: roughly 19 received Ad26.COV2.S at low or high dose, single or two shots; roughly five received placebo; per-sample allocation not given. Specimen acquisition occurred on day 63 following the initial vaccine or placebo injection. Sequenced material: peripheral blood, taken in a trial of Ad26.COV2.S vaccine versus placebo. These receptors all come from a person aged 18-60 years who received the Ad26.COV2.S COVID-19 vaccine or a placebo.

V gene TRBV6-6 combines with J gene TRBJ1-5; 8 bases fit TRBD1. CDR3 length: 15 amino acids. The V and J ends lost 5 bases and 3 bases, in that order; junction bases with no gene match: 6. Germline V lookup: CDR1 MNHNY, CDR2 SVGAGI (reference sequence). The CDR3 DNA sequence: TGTGCCAGCAGTCCCAGGACAGGGCACAATCAGCCCCAGCATTTT. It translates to CASSPRTGHNQPQHF.

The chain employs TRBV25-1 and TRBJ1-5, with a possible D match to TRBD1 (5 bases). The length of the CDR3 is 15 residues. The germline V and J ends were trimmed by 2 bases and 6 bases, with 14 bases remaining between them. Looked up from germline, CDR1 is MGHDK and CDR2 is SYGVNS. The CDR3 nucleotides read TGTGCCAGCAGTGAAGGGGACTCGGGCCCTCAGCCCCAGCATTTT. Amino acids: CASSEGDSGPQPQHF.

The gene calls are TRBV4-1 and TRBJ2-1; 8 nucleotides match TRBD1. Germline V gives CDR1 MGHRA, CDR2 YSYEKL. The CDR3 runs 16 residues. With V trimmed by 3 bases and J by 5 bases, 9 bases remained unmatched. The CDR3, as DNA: TGCGCCAGCAGCCACGGTAGGACAGGGCTCGACAATGAGCAGTTCTTC. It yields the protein CASSHGRTGLDNEQFF.

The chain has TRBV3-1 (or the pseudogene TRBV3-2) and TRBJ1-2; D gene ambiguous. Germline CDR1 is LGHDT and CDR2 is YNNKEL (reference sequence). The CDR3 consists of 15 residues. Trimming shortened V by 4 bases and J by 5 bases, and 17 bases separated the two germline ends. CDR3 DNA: TGTGCCAGCAGCCCGAATGCGGGATTTCTATATGGCTACACCTTC. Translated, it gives CASSPNAGFLYGYTF.

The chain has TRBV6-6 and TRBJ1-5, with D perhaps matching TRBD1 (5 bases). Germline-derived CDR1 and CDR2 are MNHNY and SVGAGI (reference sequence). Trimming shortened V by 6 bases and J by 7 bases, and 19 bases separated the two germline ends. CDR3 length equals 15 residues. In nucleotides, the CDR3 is TGTGCCAGCAGCCCCGCGGGACGGACGGAGCAGCCCCAGCATTTT. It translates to CASSPAGRTEQPQHF.

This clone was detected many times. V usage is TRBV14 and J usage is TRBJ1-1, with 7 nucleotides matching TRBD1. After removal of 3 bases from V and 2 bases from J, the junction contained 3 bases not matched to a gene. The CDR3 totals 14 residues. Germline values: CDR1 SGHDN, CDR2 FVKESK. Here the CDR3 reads CASSQGTANTEAFF. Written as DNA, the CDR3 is TGTGCCAGCAGCCAGGGGACAGCAAACACTGAAGCTTTCTTT.

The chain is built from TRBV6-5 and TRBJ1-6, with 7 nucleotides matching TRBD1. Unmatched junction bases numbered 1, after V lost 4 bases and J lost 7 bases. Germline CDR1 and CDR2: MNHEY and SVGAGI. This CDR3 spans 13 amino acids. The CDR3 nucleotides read TGTGCCAGCAGTTCGACAGGGAATTCACCCCTCCACTTT. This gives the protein CASSSTGNSPLHF.

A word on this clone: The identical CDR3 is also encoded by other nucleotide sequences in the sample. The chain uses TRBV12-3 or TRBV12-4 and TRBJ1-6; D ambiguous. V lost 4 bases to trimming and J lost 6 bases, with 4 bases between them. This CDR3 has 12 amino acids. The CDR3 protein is CASSSGNSPLHF. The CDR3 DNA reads TGTGCCAGCAGTTCGGGTAATTCACCCCTCCACTTT.

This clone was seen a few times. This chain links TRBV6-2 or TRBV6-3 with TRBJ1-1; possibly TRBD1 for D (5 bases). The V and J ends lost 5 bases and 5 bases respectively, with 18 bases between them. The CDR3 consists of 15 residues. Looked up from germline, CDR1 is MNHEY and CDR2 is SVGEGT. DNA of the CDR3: TGTGCCAGCAGTCGACAGAGGAACGAGTATACTGAAGCTTTCTTT. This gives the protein CASSRQRNEYTEAFF.

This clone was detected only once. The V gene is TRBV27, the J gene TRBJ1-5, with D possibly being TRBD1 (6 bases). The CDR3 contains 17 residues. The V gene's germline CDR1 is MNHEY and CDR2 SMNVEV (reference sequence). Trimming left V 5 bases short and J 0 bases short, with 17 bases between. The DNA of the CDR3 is TGTGCCAGCAGTCCCACCCGGACAGTTTATAGCAATCAGCCCCAGCATTTT. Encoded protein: CASSPTRTVYSNQPQHF.

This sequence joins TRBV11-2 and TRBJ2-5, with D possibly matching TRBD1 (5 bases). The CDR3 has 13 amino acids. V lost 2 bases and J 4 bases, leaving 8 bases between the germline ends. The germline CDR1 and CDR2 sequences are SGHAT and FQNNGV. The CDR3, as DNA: TGTGCCAGCAGCTTACCAGGGATAGAGACCCAGTACTTC. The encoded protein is CASSLPGIETQYF.

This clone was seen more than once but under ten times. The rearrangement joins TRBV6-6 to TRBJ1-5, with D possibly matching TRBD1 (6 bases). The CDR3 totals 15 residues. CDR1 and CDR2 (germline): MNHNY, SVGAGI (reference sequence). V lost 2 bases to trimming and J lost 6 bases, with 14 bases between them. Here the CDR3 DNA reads TGTGCCAGCAGTTACGGGTACAGGGCTGGTCAGCCCCAGCATTTT. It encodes CASSYGYRAGQPQHF.

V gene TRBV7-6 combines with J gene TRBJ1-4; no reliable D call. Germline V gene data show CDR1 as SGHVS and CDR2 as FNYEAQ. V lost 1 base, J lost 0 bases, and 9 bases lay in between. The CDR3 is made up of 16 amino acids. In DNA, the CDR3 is TGTGCCAGCAGCTTAGGGCGGGGTACAACTAATGAAAAACTGTTTTTT. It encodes CASSLGRGTTNEKLFF.

CDR3 sequence (DNA): TGTGCCACAGGGAGGGGGGACAGCGTAGATACGTTCTTC. Translation gives CATGRGDSVDTFF. V and J are TRBV9 and TRBJ2-1; D may correspond to TRBD1 or TRBD2 (7 bases each). Trimming pared 9 bases from V and 15 bases from J, leaving 25 bases between. The CDR3 sequence is 13 residues long. In germline, CDR1 is SGDLS, CDR2 YYNGEE.

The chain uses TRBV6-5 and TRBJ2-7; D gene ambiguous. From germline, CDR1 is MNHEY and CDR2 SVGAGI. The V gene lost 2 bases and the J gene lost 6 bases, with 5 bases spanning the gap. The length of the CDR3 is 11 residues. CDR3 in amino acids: CASSYESEQYF. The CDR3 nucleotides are TGTGCCAGCAGTTACGAATCCGAGCAGTACTTC.

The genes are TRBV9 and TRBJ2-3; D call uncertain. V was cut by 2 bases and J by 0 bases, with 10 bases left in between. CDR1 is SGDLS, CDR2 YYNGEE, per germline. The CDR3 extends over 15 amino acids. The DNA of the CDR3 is TGTGCCAGCAGCGTGGGTCGCTCTAGCACAGATACGCAGTATTTT. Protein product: CASSVGRSSTDTQYF.

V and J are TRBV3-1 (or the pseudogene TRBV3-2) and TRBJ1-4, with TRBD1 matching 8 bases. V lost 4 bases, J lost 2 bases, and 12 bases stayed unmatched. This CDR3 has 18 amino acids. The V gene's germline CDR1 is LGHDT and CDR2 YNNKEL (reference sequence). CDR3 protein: CASSPTSDRAGTNEKLFF. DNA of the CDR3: TGTGCCAGCAGCCCTACGTCGGACAGGGCTGGGACTAATGAAAAACTGTTTTTT.

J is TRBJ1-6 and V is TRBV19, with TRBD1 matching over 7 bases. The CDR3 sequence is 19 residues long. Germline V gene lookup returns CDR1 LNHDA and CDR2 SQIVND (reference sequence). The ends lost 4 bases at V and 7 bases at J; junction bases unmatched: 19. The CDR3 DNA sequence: TGTGCCAGTAGTACTACCGGGACAGCAGCCCGTGATGGGAATTCACCCCTCCACTTT. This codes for CASSTTGTAARDGNSPLHF. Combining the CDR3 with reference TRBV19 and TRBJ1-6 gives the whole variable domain DGGITQSPKYLFRKEGQNVTLSCEQNLNHDAMYWYRQDPGQGLRLIYYSQIVNDFQKGDIAEGYSVSREKKESFPLTVTSAQKNPTAFYLCASSTTGTAARDGNSPLHFGNGTRLTVT.

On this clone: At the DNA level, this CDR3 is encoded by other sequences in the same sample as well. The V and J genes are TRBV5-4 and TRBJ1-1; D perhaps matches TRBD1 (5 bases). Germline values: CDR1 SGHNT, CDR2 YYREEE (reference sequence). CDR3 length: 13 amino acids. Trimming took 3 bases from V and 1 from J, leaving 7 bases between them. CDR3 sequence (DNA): TGTGCCAGCAGCTGGGGACGGAACACTGAAGCTTTCTTT. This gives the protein CASSWGRNTEAFF. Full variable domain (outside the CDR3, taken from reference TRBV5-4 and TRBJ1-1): ETGVTQSPTHLIKTRGQQVTLRCSSQSGHNTVSWYQQALGQGPQFIFQYYREEENGRGNFPPRFSGLQFPNYSSELNVNALELDDSALYLCASSWGRNTEAFFGQGTRLTVV.

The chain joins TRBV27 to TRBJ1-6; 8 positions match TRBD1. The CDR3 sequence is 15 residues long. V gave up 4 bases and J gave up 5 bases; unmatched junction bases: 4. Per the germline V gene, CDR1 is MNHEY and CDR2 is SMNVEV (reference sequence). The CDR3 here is CASSWDRNDNSPLHF. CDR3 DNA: TGTGCCAGCAGTTGGGACAGGAACGATAATTCACCCCTCCACTTT.

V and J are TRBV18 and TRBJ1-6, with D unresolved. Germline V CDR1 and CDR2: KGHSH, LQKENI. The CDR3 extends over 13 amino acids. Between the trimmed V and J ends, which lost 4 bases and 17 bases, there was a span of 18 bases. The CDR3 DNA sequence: TGTGCCAGCTCACGTGACGGGCTACCTCCTTTCCACTTT. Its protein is CASSRDGLPPFHF.

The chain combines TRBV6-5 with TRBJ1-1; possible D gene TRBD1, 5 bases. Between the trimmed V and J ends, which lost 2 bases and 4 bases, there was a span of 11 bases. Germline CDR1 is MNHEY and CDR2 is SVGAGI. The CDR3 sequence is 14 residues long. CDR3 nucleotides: TGTGCCAGCAGTTACCCGACAGCTCTCACTGAAGCTTTCTTT. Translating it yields CASSYPTALTEAFF.

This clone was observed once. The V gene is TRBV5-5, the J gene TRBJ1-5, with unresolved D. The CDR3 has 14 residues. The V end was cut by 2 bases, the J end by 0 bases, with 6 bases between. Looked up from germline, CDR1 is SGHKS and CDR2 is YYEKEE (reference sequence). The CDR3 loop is CASSLYNSNQPQHF. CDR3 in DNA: TGTGCCAGCAGCTTATATAATAGCAATCAGCCCCAGCATTTT.

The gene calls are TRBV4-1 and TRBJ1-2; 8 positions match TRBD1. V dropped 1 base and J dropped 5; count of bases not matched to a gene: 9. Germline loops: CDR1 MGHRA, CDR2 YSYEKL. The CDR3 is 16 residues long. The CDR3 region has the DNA TGCGCCAGCAGCCAAGCCCGGACAGGGACACAGTATGGCTACACCTTC. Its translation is CASSQARTGTQYGYTF.